This T cell receptor beta chain was recovered during a study of T-cell reconstitution after alpha-beta-depleted transplantation in children. The CDR3 totals 13 residues. Germline V gene sequence: CDR1 DFQATT, CDR2 SNEGSKA (reference sequence). V trimming: 6 bases; J trimming: 2 bases; junction bases outside the gene matches: 5. Preparation of the TCRbeta library used unique molecular identifiers. TCRdb independently ran MiXCR on the PCR reads; one entry per CDR3 protein. The sample consists of about 360,000 distinct CDR3 sequences, about 14% of them appearing once. The sequences come from PBMCs, collected from the stem cell graft. The sequence was collected from a human donor who donated a stem cell graft to a child with Fanconi anemia. V usage is TRBV20-1 and J usage is TRBJ1-2; the match to TRBD1 covers 8 bases. The CDR3 DNA reads as TGCAGTGCCAGTCGACAGGGGAACTATGGCTACACCTTC. It codes for CSASRQGNYGYTF.